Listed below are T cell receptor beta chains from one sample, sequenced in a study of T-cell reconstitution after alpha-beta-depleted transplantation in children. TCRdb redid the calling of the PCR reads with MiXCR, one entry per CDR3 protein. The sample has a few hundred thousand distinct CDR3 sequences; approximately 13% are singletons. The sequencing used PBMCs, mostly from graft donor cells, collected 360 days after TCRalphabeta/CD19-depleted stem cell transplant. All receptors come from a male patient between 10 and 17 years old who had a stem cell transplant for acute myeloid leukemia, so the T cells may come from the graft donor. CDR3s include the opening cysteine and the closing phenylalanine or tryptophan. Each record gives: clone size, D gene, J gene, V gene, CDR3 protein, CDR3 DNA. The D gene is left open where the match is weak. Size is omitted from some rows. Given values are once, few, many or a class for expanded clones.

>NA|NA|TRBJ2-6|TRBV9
CASSSLPRAGSGISGANVLTF
TGTGCCAGCAGCTCCCTTCCTCGGGCAGGGTCTGGGATCTCTGGGGCCAACGTCCTGACTTTC
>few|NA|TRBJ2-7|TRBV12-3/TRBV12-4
CASSPPGTLAYEQYF
TGTGCCAGCAGTCCCCCCGGGACACTCGCCTACGAGCAGTACTTC
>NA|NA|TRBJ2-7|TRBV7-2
CASSSDSLIRRQYF
TGTGCCAGCAGTTCGGACTCTTTAATACGAAGGCAGTACTTC
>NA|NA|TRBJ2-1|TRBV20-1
CSASWALHNEQFF
TGCAGTGCTAGCTGGGCGCTTCACAATGAGCAGTTCTTC
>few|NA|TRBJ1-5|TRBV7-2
CASSLFIRDNQPQHF
TGTGCCAGCAGCTTATTTATCCGGGACAATCAGCCCCAGCATTTT
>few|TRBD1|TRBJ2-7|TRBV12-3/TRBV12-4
CASTRQGASYEQYF
TGTGCCAGCACTCGACAGGGGGCATCCTACGAGCAGTACTTC
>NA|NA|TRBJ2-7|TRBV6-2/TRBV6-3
CASSYGGVSNEQYF
TGTGCCAGCAGTTACGGGGGAGTTTCCAACGAGCAGTACTTC
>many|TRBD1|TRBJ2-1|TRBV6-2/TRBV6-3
CASSYSGQQNEQFF
TGTGCCAGCAGTTACTCGGGACAGCAAAATGAGCAGTTCTTC
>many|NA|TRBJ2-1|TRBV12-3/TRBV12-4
CASSWGPQGSSYNEQFF
TGTGCCAGCAGTTGGGGGCCTCAAGGTAGCTCCTACAATGAGCAGTTCTTC
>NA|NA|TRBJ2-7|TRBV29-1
CSVDFTYEQYF
TGCAGCGTTGATTTTACCTACGAGCAGTACTTC
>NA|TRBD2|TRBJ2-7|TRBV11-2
CASSLEISGRGEQYF
TGTGCCAGCAGCTTAGAGATTAGCGGGAGGGGCGAGCAGTACTTC
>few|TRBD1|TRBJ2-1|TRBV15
CATSTQGAGVNEQFF
TGTGCCACCAGCACACAGGGGGCGGGGGTCAATGAGCAGTTCTTC
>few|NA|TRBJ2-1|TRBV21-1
CASSLGTVTYNEQFF
TGTGCCAGCAGCCTAGGGACGGTTACCTACAATGAGCAGTTCTTC
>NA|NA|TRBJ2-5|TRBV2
CASSEWSEETQYF
TGTGCCAGCAGTGAGTGGTCCGAAGAGACCCAGTACTTC
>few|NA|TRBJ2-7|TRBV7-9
CASSFGRTVLHEQYF
TGTGCCAGCAGCTTTGGTAGGACTGTCTTGCACGAGCAGTACTTC
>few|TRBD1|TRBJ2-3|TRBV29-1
CSAGQGFTDTQYF
TGCAGCGCTGGACAGGGTTTCACAGATACGCAGTATTTT
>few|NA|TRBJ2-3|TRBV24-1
CATSDPRKGTQYF
TGTGCCACCAGTGACCCCCGGAAAGGGACGCAGTATTTT
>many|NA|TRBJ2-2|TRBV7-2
CASSPRLESGELFF
TGTGCCAGCAGTCCCAGACTGGAATCCGGGGAGCTGTTTTTT
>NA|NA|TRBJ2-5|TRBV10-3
CAISVLRGKETQYF
TGTGCCATCAGTGTTCTTCGGGGAAAAGAGACCCAGTACTTC
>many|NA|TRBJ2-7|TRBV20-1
CSARADGPYEQYF
TGCAGTGCTAGAGCGGACGGGCCCTACGAGCAGTACTTC